Listed here is a single TCR beta chain. This entry comes from a study of blood T cell repertoires in COVID-19. Study-wide background: From T cells, B-cell-depleted T cells, or PBMCs came the material, which was cDNA or gDNA.

Seattle's cohort entered during active infection and was followed longitudinally. Only in-frame clones appear in the TCRdb table, and some are missing; sequencing was by immunoSEQ multiplex PCR. In the table there are 75,000 to 90,000 clones, 60% to 80% of which are singletons. CDR1 MNHEY and CDR2 SVGAGI come from the germline V gene. The CDR3 runs to 12 residues. The V gene lost 4 bases and the J gene lost 7 bases, with 10 bases spanning the gap. Material: peripheral blood. The chain recombines TRBV6-5 with TRBJ1-2; tentative D call: TRBD1 (6 bases). This TCR came from a man in his 60s with COVID-19, enrolled during active disease. CDR3 region: CASSSRGSGYTF. The CDR3 DNA reads TGTGCCAGCAGTTCCAGGGGATCTGGCTACACCTTC.